This T cell receptor (beta chain) came from a study of Graves' ophthalmopathy and Graves' hyperthyroidism. Study summary: Before any treatment was given, at initial diagnosis, peripheral blood was collected.

From RNA, the CDR3 regions of TCR beta chains were amplified and sequenced. First-round RT-PCR employed HTBI primers, with a second-round multiplex PCR after it. MiXCR was run by TCRdb on the multiplex PCR reads, yielding one entry per CDR3 protein. This sample has just over 600,000 distinct CDR3 sequences, with 20% to 25% found just once. This clonotype was seen repeatedly, ten times or more. What it binds is not known. Enrolled hyperthyroidism patients had a new diagnosis, a duration under 2 months, and an age of 18 to 65. Study findings and constraints: A majority of expanded thyroid clonotypes exceeding 0.001 frequency were likewise present in blood. Ophthalmopathy cases were distinguished from stable hyperthyroidism by a 13-signature model, reaching about 85% sensitivity and around 77% specificity.

The sequenced sample consisted of peripheral blood. The TCR was taken from a woman between 18 and 29 years old with stable Graves' hyperthyroidism. Some clones in this sample may be carry-over from other donors' samples.

The CDR3 spells CASSLDAGRAFF. The CDR3 DNA sequence: TGTGCCAGCAGTCTCGACGCAGGGCGGGCTTTCTTT. The chain has TRBV6-2 or TRBV6-3 and TRBJ1-1; a weak D match, TRBD1 (5 bases). Germline assignment: CDR1 MNHEY and CDR2 SVGEGT. Between the trimmed V and J ends, which lost 5 bases and 11 bases, there was a span of 15 bases. The CDR3 contains 12 residues.